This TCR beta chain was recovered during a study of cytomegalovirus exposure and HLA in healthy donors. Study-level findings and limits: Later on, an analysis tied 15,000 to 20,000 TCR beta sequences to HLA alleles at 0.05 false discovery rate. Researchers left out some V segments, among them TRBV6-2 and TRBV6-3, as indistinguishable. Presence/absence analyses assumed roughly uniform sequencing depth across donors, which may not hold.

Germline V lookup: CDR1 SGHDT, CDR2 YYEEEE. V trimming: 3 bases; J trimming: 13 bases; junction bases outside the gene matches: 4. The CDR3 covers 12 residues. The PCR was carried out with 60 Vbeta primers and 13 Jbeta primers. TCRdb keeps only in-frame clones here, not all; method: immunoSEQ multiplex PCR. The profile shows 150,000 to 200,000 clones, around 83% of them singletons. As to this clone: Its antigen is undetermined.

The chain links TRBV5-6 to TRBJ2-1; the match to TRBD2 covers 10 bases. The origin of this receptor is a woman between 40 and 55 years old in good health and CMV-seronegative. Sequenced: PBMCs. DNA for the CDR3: TGTGCCAGCAGCTCTAGCGGGAGTCATCAGTTCTTC. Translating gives CASSSSGSHQFF.